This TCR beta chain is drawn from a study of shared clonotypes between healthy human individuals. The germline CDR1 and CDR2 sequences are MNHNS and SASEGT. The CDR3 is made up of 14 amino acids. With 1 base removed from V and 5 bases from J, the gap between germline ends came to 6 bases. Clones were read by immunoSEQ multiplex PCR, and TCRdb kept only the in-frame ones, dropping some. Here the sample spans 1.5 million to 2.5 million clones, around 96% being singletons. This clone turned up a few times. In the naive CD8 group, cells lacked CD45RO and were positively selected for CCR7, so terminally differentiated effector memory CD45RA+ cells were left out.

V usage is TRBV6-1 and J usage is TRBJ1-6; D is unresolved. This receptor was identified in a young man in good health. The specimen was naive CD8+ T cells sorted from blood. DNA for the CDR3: TGTGCCAGCAGTGAAGGACAAAATAATTCACCCCTCCACTTT. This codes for CASSEGQNNSPLHF.